Reported below is one T cell receptor beta chain. Its cognate antigen is unknown. This record comes from a study of T cell responses to AZD1222 COVID-19 vaccine. Study overall: The analysis combined second doses at about 4 or about 12 weeks. Study-wide findings and caveats: Vaccine-associated CD4 TCRs ranged over spike, dominating at 160-218 and 743-854. Receipt of two AZD1222 doses was followed by a rise in Spike-specific TCR breadth and depth. Females outnumbered males among donors, who were mostly white British; clonal diversity was possibly underestimated.

From germline, CDR1 is MGHRA and CDR2 YSYEKL. The V gene lost 2 bases and the J gene lost 3 bases, with 8 bases spanning the gap. The CDR3 has 13 residues. Libraries were prepared by immunoSEQ multiplex PCR; TCRdb keeps only in-frame clonotypes and omits some of them. Found here are more than 95,000 clones, around 90% of them singletons; the top ten hold around 10%. The clonotype comes from an adult in good health. V and J are TRBV4-1 and TRBJ2-7; no clear D. Source: peripheral blood, taken on day 0 of AZD1222 vaccination. The CDR3 coding sequence is TGCGCCAGCAGCCAATCTACGTTCTACGAGCAGTACTTC. This sequence encodes CASSQSTFYEQYF.